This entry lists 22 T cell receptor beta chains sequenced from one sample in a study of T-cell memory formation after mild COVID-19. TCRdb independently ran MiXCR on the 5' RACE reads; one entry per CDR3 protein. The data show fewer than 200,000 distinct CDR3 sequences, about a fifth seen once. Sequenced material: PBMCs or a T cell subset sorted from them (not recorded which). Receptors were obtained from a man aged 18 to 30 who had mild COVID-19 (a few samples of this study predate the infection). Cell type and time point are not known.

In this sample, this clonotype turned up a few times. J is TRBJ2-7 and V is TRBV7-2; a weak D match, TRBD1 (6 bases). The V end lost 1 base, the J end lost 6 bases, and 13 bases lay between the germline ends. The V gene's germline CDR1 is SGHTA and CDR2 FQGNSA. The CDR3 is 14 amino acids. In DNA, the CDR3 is TGTGCCAGCAGCTTAGATCGAGGGGGTGGCGAGCAGTACGTC. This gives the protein CASSLDRGGGEQYV.

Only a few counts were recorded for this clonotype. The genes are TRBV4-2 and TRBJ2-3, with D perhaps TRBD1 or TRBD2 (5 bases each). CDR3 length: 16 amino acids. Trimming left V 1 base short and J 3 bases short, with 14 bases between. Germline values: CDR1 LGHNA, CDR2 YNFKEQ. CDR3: CASSQAGAWGTDTQYF. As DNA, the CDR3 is TGTGCCAGCAGCCAAGCCGGGGCATGGGGGACAGATACGCAGTATTTT.

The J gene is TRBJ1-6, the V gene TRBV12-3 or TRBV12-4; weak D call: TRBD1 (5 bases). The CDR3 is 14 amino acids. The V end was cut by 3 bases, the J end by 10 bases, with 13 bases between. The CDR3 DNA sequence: TGTGCCAGCAGTTTTCCTGGGGGTGGATCACCCCTCCACTTT. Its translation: CASSFPGGGSPLHF.

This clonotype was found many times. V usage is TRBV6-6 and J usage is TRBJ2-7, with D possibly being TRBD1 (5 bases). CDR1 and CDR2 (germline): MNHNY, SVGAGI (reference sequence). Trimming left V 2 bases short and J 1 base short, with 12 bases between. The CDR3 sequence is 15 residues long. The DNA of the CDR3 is TGTGCCAGCAGTTACCAGGGAATTCGGTCCTACGAGCAGTACTTC. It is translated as CASSYQGIRSYEQYF.

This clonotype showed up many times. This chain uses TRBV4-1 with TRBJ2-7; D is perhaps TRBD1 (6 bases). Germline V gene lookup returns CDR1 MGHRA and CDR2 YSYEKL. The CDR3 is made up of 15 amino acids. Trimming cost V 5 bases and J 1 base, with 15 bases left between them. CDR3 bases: TGCGCCAGCAGCAGGACCGGGACAACTTCCTACGAGCAGTACTTC. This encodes CASSRTGTTSYEQYF.

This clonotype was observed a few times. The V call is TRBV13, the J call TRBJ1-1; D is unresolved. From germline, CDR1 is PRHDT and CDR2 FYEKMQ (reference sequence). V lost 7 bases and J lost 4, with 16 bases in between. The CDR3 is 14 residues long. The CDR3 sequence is CASIERRPGTEAFF. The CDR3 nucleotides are TGTGCCAGCATTGAGCGCCGACCGGGCACTGAAGCTTTCTTT.

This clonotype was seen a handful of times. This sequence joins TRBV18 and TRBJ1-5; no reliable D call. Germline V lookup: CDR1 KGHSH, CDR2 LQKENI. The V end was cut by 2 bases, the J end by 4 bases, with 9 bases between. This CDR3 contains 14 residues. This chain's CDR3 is CASSPVNYNQPQHF. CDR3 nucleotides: TGTGCCAGCTCACCAGTAAACTATAATCAGCCCCAGCATTTT. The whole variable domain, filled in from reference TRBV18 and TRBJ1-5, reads NAGVMQNPRHLVRRRGQEARLRCSPMKGHSHVYWYRQLPEEGLKFMVYLQKENIIDESGMPKERFSAEFPKEGPSILRIQQVVRGDSAAYFCASSPVNYNQPQHFGDGTRLSIL.

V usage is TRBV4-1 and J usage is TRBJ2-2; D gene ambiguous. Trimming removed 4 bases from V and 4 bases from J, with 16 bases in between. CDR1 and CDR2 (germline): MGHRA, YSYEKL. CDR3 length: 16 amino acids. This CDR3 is CASSPRVSFTTGELFF. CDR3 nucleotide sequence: TGCGCCAGCAGCCCCCGGGTCTCTTTCACCACCGGGGAGCTGTTTTTT.

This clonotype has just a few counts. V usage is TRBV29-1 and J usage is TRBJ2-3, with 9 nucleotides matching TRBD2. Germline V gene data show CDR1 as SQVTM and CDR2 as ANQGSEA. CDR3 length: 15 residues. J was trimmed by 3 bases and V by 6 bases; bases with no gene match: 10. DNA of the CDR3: TGCAGCGTGGCCGGGGCGGGGGGGCCGACAGATACGCAGTATTTT. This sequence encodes CSVAGAGGPTDTQYF.

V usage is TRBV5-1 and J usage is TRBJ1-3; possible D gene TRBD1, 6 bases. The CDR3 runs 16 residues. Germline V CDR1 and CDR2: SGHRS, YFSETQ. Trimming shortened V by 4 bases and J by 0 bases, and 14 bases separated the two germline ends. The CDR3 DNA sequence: TGCGCCAGCAGCCTCCTGACAGGAAGCTCTGGAAACACCATATATTTT. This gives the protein CASSLLTGSSGNTIYF.

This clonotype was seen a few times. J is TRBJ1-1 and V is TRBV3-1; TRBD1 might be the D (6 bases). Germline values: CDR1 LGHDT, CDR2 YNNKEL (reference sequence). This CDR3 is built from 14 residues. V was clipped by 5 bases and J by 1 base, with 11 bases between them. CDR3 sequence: CASSTTGTNTEAFF. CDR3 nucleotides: TGTGCCAGCAGCACGACAGGAACGAACACTGAAGCTTTCTTT.

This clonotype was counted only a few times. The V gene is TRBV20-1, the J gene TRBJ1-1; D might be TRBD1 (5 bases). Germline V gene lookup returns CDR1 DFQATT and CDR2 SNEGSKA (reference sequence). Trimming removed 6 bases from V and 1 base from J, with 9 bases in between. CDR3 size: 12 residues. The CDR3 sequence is CSAQRGNTEAFF. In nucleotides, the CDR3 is TGCAGTGCCCAGAGGGGGAACACTGAAGCTTTCTTT.

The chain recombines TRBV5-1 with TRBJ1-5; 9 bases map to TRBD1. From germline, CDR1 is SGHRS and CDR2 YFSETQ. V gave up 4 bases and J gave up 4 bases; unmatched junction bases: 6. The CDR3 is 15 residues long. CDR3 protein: CASSPEGQGNQPQHF. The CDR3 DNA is TGCGCCAGCAGCCCCGAGGGACAGGGAAATCAGCCCCAGCATTTT.

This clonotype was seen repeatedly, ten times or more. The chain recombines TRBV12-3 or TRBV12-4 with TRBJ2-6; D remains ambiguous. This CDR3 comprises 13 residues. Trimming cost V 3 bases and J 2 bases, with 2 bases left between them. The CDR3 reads CASSFAGANVLTF. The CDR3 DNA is TGTGCCAGCAGTTTCGCTGGGGCCAACGTCCTGACTTTC.

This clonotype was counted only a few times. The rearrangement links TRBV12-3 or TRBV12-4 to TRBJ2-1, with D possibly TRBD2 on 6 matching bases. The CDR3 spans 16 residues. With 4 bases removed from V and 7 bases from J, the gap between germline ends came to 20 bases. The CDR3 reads CASSSAGTSFQNEQFF. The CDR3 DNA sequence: TGTGCCAGCAGTTCTGCCGGGACTTCCTTTCAAAATGAGCAGTTCTTC.

The CDR3 DNA reads TGTGCCAGCAGCGAACAGGGCGTGAACACTGAAGCTTTCTTT. It yields the protein CASSEQGVNTEAFF. The chain is built from TRBV7-9 and TRBJ1-1; TRBD1 might be the D (6 bases). CDR1 and CDR2 (germline): SEHNR, FQNEAQ (reference sequence). The CDR3 contains 14 residues. Between the trimmed V and J ends, which lost 5 bases and 0 bases, there was a span of 10 bases.

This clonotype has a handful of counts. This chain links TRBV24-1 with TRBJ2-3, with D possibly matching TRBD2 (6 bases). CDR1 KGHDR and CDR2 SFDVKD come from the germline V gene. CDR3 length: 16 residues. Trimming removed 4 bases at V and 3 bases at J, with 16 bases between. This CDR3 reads CATSDPDGGATDTQYF. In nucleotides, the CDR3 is TGTGCCACCAGTGACCCGGACGGCGGGGCGACAGATACGCAGTATTTT.

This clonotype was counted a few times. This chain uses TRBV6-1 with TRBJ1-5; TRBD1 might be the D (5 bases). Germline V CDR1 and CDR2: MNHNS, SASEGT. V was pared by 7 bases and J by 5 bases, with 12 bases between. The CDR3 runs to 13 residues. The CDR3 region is CASTWQGDQPQHF. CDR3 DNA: TGTGCCAGCACCTGGCAGGGCGATCAGCCCCAGCATTTT.

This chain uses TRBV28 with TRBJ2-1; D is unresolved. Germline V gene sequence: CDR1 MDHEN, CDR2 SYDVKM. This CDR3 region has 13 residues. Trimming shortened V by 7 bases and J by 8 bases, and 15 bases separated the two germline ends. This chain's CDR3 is CASIPFNADEQFF. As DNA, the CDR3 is TGTGCCAGCATCCCTTTCAACGCTGATGAGCAGTTCTTC.

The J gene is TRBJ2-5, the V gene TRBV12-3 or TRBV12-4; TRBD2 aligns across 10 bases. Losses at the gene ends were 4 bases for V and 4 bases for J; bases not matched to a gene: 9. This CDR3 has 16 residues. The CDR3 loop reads CASSSGSGGAGETQYF. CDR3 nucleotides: TGTGCCAGCAGTTCCGGGAGCGGGGGGGCCGGAGAGACCCAGTACTTC.

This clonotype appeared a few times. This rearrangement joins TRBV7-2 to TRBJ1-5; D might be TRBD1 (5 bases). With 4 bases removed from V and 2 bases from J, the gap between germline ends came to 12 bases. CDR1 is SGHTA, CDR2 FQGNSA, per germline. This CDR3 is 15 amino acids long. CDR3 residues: CASSWGEAGNQPQHF. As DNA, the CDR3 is TGTGCCAGCAGCTGGGGGGAGGCGGGCAATCAGCCCCAGCATTTT.

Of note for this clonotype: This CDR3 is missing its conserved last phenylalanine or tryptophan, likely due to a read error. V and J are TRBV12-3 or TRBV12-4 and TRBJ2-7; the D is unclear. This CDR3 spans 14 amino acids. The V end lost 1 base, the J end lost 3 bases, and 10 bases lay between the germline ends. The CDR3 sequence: CASSLGATDYEQYL. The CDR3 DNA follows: TGTGCCAGCAGTTTAGGGGCCACCGACTACGAGCAGTACTTG.